The present TCR beta chain was sequenced within a study of tumor and adjacent non-tumor tissue in lung cancer. The sample holds a few counts of this clonotype. The antigen is not known. This may stem from a read error, because a much larger clone lies one nucleotide away. Germline-derived CDR1 and CDR2 are MDHEN and SYDVKM. The CDR3 is 13 residues long. The library came from three nested PCR rounds adapted from ARM-PCR protocols. TCRdb re-called the multiplex PCR reads through MiXCR, storing one row per CDR3 protein. The sample contains about 75,000 distinct CDR3 sequences, about three quarters of which appear only once. Study results and limitations: Higher tumor TCR diversity was associated with shorter survival.

This sample's RNA came from whole unsorted tissue. The source is a woman aged 50 to 60 with non-small cell lung cancer. This sequence joins TRBV28 and TRBJ2-7; TRBD1 matches 10 bases. Source material: lung tumor tissue. The DNA of the CDR3 is TGTGCCAGCAGTCCCGGGACAGGGGTCGAGCAGCACTTC. Encoded protein: CASSPGTGVEQHF. The full variable domain, in which reference TRBV28 and TRBJ2-7 provide the parts outside the CDR3, is DVKVTQSSRYLVKRTGEKVFLECVQDMDHENMFWYRQDPGLGLRLIYFSYDVKMKEKGDIPEGYSVSREKKERFSLILESASTNQTSMYLCASSPGTGVEQHFGPGTRLTVT.